This TCR beta chain was sequenced in a study of T cells after yellow fever vaccination. Trimming shortened V by 5 bases and J by 2 bases, and 29 bases separated the two germline ends. The CDR3 loop spans 20 amino acids. The germline CDR1 and CDR2 sequences are SGHAT and FQDESV (reference sequence). This clonotype appeared a few times. Via MiXCR, TCRdb re-called the 5' RACE reads, giving one row per CDR3 protein. Among 450,000 to 550,000 distinct CDR3 sequences listed, about a fifth were seen once. Sequenced here: PBMCs, sampled roughly 20 days after the first yellow fever vaccination. The rearrangement uses TRBV11-1 and TRBJ2-3, with D perhaps being TRBD1 or TRBD2 (5 bases each). This receptor was taken from a young man who received the YFV17D yellow fever vaccine. The CDR3 nucleotides are TGTGCCAGCAGCAGAACCGGGACCTCATGGGTTCTTAGAACCACAGATACGCAGTATTTT. As protein: CASSRTGTSWVLRTTDTQYF.